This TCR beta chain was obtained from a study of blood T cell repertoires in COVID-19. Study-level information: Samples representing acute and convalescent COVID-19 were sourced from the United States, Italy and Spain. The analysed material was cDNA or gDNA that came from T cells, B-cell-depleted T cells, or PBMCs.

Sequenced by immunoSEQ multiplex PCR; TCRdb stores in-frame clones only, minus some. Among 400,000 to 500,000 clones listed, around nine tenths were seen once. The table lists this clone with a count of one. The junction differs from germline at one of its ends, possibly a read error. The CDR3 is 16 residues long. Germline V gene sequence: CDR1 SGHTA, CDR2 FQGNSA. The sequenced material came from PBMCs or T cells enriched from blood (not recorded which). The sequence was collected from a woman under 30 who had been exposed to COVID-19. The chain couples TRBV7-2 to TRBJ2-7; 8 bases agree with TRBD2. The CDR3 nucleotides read TGTGCCAGCAGCCCGCGCGCTTTAGCGGGATCCTCCGAGCAGTACTTC. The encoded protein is CASSPRALAGSSEQYF.